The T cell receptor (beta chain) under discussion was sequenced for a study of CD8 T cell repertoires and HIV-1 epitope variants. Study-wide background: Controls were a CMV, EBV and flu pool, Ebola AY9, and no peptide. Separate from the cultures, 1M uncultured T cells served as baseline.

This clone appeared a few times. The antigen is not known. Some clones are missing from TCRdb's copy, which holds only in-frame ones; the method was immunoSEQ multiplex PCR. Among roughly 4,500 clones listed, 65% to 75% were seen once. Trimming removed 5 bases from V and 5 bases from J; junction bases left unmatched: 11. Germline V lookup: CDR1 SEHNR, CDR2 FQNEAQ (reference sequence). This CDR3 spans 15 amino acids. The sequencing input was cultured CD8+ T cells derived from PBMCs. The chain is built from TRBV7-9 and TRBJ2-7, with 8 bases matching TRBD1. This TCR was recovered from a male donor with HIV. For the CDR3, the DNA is TGTGCCAGCAGCGAGATTCAGGGGGCGATCAACGAGCAGTACTTC. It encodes CASSEIQGAINEQYF.